A selection of T cell receptor beta chains follows, all from one sample in a study of cytomegalovirus exposure and HLA in healthy donors. The assay was immunoSEQ multiplex PCR, and TCRdb's table has in-frame clones only and misses some. The sample shows 85,000 to 130,000 clones, about 75% of them seen only once. The sequenced sample was PBMCs. The source of these receptors is a male donor in good health and CMV-seropositive. The CDR3 runs from the conserved cysteine through the conserved F or W.

j_call v_call cdr3_length cdr3_aa
TRBJ2-3 TRBV7-2 13 CASSSRGQGTQYF
TRBJ2-2 TRBV7-2 15 CASSYDRPGTGELFF
TRBJ2-1 TRBV6-1 14 CASSDALRGDEQFF
TRBJ1-6 TRBV9 14 CASSVSSYNSPLHF
. TRBV5-1 17 CASSWTGMGSGEYEQYF
TRBJ2-5 TRBV6-6 12 CASGRGEETQYF
TRBJ1-4 TRBV6-5 14 CASRPGATNEKLFF
TRBJ1-2 TRBV29-1 11 CSVEEADGYTF
TRBJ2-3 TRBV11-3 13 CASSHRGTDTQYF
TRBJ2-7 TRBV10-1 16 CASSETGALSSYEQYF
TRBJ2-1 TRBV27 15 CASSPDRGSYNEQFF
TRBJ1-1 TRBV4-2 16 CASSHTLGHTNTEAFF
TRBJ2-5 TRBV6-1 12 CASSESGETQYF
TRBJ2-2 TRBV27 17 CASSYVSTGGASGELFF
TRBJ2-1 TRBV4-3 17 CASSQGRRDRGRNEQFF
TRBJ1-4 TRBV30 16 CAWTGPRTQRNEKLFF
TRBJ2-2 TRBV30 15 CAWSVLPLDTGELFF
TRBJ1-5 TRBV7-2 17 CASSTSAGAKGNQPQHF
TRBJ2-7 TRBV7-7 12 CASSSPGSEQYF
TRBJ2-3 TRBV9 19 CASSALETSGGVYTDTQYF
TRBJ2-7 TRBV6-1 14 CASVLAGNSYEQYF
TRBJ2-7 TRBV5-4 16 CASSPPGGLATYEQYF
TRBJ1-5 TRBV7-2 16 CASSPQLGGGNQPQHF
TRBJ1-5 TRBV18 14 CASSPSGGNQPQHF
TRBJ2-5 TRBV28 13 CASSFTNKETQYF
TRBJ2-3 TRBV12-5 14 CASGTGGLGDTQYF
TRBJ1-5 TRBV6-5 12 CASSEALTAQHF
TRBJ2-7 TRBV5-1 14 CASSLAVTGDEQYF
TRBJ2-1 TRBV10-3 15 CAIRAWGGEGDEQFF
TRBJ2-3 TRBV18 18 CASSPPLLAGGETDTQYF
TRBJ2-1 TRBV4-3 14 CASSQDPRANEQFF
TRBJ1-2 TRBV6-1 14 CASSETGEDYGYTF
TRBJ2-2 TRBV6-5 13 CASERTSDGELFF
TRBJ2-7 TRBV13 14 CASSPGRGLGEQYF
TRBJ1-5 TRBV4-3 13 CASSQGLTQPQHF
TRBJ2-3 TRBV9 13 CASSVGNGDTQYF
TRBJ2-7 TRBV28 16 CASSFGRGRAMHEQYF
TRBJ2-7 TRBV5-3 17 CARSSRPYRQGRGEQYF
TRBJ2-1 TRBV30 16 CAWSVQGSGGLGEQFF
TRBJ1-5 TRBV30 15 CAWSVPGRGDQPQHF
TRBJ1-5 TRBV7-2 15 CASSRGTGGNQPQHF